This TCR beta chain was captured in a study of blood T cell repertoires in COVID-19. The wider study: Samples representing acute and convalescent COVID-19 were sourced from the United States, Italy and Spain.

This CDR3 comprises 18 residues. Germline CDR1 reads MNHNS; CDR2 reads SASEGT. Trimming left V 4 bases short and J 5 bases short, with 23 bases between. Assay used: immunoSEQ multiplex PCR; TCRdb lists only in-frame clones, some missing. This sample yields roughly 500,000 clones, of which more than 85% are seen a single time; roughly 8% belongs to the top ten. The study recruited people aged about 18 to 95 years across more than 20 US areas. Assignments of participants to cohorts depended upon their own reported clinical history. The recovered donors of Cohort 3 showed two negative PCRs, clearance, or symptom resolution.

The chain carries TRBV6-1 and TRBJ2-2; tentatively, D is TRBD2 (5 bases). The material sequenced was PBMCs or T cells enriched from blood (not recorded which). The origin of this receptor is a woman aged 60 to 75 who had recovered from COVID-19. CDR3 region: CASSVRHPVGPGTGELFF. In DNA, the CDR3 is TGTGCCAGCAGTGTCCGCCATCCCGTAGGGCCGGGGACCGGGGAGCTGTTTTTT.